These 30 T cell receptor beta chains share one sample of origin, sequenced in a study of shared T cell receptors in the human thymus. Some clones are missing from TCRdb's copy, which holds only in-frame ones; the method was immunoSEQ multiplex PCR. The profile shows some 660,000 clones, around 87% of them singletons. This same sample was also part of a study on human thymus T cells.

Sample: thymocytes. The receptor source for this set is a boy less than two years old with a congenital heart defect.

The chain uses TRBV27 and TRBJ2-7; TRBD1 is a possible D gene (6 bases). Germline V lookup: CDR1 MNHEY, CDR2 SMNVEV (reference sequence). V shed 4 bases and J shed 4 bases, with 14 bases lying between them. This CDR3 contains 14 residues. The CDR3 loop reads CASSSNRAQYEQYF. The CDR3, as DNA: TGTGCCAGCAGTTCCAACAGGGCACAGTACGAGCAGTACTTC.

This rearrangement joins TRBV19 to TRBJ1-3; TRBD1 might be the D (6 bases). Trimming shortened V by 9 bases and J by 0 bases, and 15 bases separated the two germline ends. The CDR3 has 15 amino acids. Germline CDR1 LNHDA, CDR2 SQIVND (reference sequence). In nucleotides, the CDR3 is TGTGCCAGCTGGACAGTTAAGAGCTCTGGAAACACCATATATTTT. It encodes CASWTVKSSGNTIYF.

CDR3 loop: CASSQERGGGGLAGHEQYF. For the CDR3, the DNA is TGCGCCAGCAGCCAAGAACGGGGTGGGGGGGGACTAGCGGGACACGAGCAGTACTTC. This chain links TRBV4-3 with TRBJ2-7, with TRBD2 matching over 13 bases. V dropped 0 bases and J dropped 5; count of bases not matched to a gene: 13. The germline V gene encodes CDR1 LGHNA and CDR2 YSLEER. This CDR3 has 19 amino acids.

The genes are TRBV28 and TRBJ2-7; TRBD1 matches at 9 bases. Germline CDR1 is MDHEN and CDR2 is SYDVKM. With V trimmed by 6 bases and J by 3 bases, 6 bases remained unmatched. This CDR3 region has 14 residues. The CDR3 here is CASSPGQGIYEQYF. In nucleotides, the CDR3 is TGTGCCAGCAGCCCCGGACAGGGGATCTACGAGCAGTACTTC.

The chain joins TRBV7-9 to TRBJ2-7, with TRBD1 matching 9 bases. Germline loops: CDR1 SEHNR, CDR2 FQNEAQ (reference sequence). This CDR3 spans 16 amino acids. V was clipped by 5 bases and J by 5 bases; unmatched bases: 13. As DNA, the CDR3 is TGTGCCAGCAGCGAAGTAACCGGGACAGGGTACCACGAGCAGTACTTC. This encodes CASSEVTGTGYHEQYF.

The chain uses TRBV27 and TRBJ2-7; 9 nucleotides line up with TRBD2. CDR1 is MNHEY, CDR2 SMNVEV, per germline (reference sequence). This CDR3 is 14 amino acids long. V was clipped by 8 bases and J by 6 bases; unmatched bases: 11. DNA of the CDR3: TGTGCCAGCCAAACGGCGGGGGGGCAGTTCGAGCAGTACTTC. This translates into CASQTAGGQFEQYF.

This clone was detected once. V and J are TRBV5-6 and TRBJ2-2; D perhaps matches TRBD1 (5 bases). The CDR3 is 16 residues long. V lost 0 bases and J 2 bases, leaving 11 bases between the germline ends. CDR1 and CDR2 from the germline V gene are SGHDT and YYEEEE. The CDR3 here is CASSLGGGRNTGELFF. CDR3 DNA sequence: TGTGCCAGCAGCTTGGGGGGCGGACGTAACACCGGGGAGCTGTTTTTT.

The CDR3 coding sequence is TGTGCCAGTAGTATTGAGGTAACCTACGAGCAGTACTTC. The encoded protein is CASSIEVTYEQYF. V gene TRBV19 combines with J gene TRBJ2-7, with D uncertain. Trimming shortened V by 3 bases and J by 2 bases, and 8 bases separated the two germline ends. This CDR3 contains 13 residues. CDR1 and CDR2 from the germline V gene are LNHDA and SQIVND (reference sequence).

V is TRBV27 and J is TRBJ1-3, with 8 bases that match TRBD1. The CDR3 length is 17 residues. Germline V gene sequence: CDR1 MNHEY, CDR2 SMNVEV (reference sequence). Trimming took 1 base from V and 7 from J; bases not matched to a gene: 12. The CDR3 sequence: CASSLYPIGQGGNTIYF. CDR3 bases: TGTGCCAGCAGTTTATACCCGATTGGACAGGGAGGCAACACCATATATTTT.

The gene calls are TRBV19 and TRBJ1-6; TRBD1 agrees at 7 bases. The CDR3 has 13 residues. V trimming: 8 bases; J trimming: 10 bases; junction bases outside the gene matches: 8. Germline-derived CDR1 and CDR2 are LNHDA and SQIVND (reference sequence). CDR3 DNA sequence: TGTGCCAGTTCGGAGGGGGCAAGATCACCCCTCCACTTT. This sequence encodes CASSEGARSPLHF.

The rearrangement joins TRBV27 to TRBJ2-7; 15 bases agree with TRBD2. The CDR3 is made up of 20 amino acids. Trimming cost V 5 bases and J 2 bases; bases outside gene matches: 16. Germline V lookup: CDR1 MNHEY, CDR2 SMNVEV (reference sequence). The CDR3 sequence is CASSPKKQGLAGGDPYEQYF. DNA for the CDR3: TGTGCCAGCAGTCCCAAGAAACAAGGACTAGCGGGAGGGGACCCCTACGAGCAGTACTTC.

V gene TRBV7-9 combines with J gene TRBJ1-2; 8 bases agree with TRBD1. Per the germline V gene, CDR1 is SEHNR and CDR2 is FQNEAQ (reference sequence). The CDR3 contains 19 residues. J lost 5 bases, V lost 5 bases, and 22 bases had no gene match. CDR3 sequence reads: CASSPQLGAGGAVSYGYTF. As DNA, the CDR3 is TGTGCCAGCAGCCCACAATTGGGGGCAGGGGGCGCAGTAAGTTATGGCTACACCTTC.

The chain is built from TRBV10-3 and TRBJ1-1; 11 bases fit TRBD1. The trim removed 2 bases at V and 5 bases at J, leaving 7 bases unmatched. This CDR3 is 16 amino acids long. From germline, CDR1 is ENHRY and CDR2 SYGVKD. The CDR3 bases are TGTGCCATCAGTGAGGTAAAGGGGACAGGGGGAACTGAAGCTTTCTTT. Amino acids: CAISEVKGTGGTEAFF.

This sequence joins TRBV28 and TRBJ2-7; 13 bases are shared with TRBD2. The CDR3 covers 17 residues. The germline gives CDR1 MDHEN, CDR2 SYDVKM. J lost 5 bases, V lost 5 bases, and 12 bases had no gene match. In DNA, the CDR3 is TGTGCCAGCAGTCTCAGGCCCGGGACTAGCGGGGATAACGAGCAGTACTTC. It is translated as CASSLRPGTSGDNEQYF. Together with reference TRBV28 and TRBJ2-7, the CDR3 gives the full variable domain: DVKVTQSSRYLVKRTGEKVFLECVQDMDHENMFWYRQDPGLGLRLIYFSYDVKMKEKGDIPEGYSVSREKKERFSLILESASTNQTSMYLCASSLRPGTSGDNEQYFGPGTRLTVT.

The chain recombines TRBV4-3 with TRBJ2-3, with no clear D. Germline values: CDR1 LGHNA, CDR2 YSLEER. V lost 0 bases and J lost 2, with 12 bases in between. The CDR3 has 16 amino acids. CDR3 residues: CASSQDRLSITDTQYF. CDR3 in DNA: TGCGCCAGCAGCCAAGACAGGCTATCTATCACAGATACGCAGTATTTT.

The V gene is TRBV7-3, the J gene TRBJ2-2, with D maybe TRBD2 (5 bases). In germline, CDR1 is SGHTA, CDR2 FQGTGA. Trimming left V 5 bases short and J 6 bases short, with 13 bases between. The CDR3 extends over 14 amino acids. Written as DNA, the CDR3 is TGTGCCAGCAGCCCGGGAACCAACCCCGGGGAGCTGTTTTTT. It specifies CASSPGTNPGELFF.

The rearrangement uses TRBV28 and TRBJ2-5; possible D gene TRBD2, 6 bases. The CDR3 runs 14 residues. Germline V gives CDR1 MDHEN, CDR2 SYDVKM. V lost 5 bases and J lost 7, with 17 bases in between. The CDR3 coding sequence is TGTGCCAGCAGTCTTAAAAGGCAGGGAGGGACCCAGTACTTC. It is translated as CASSLKRQGGTQYF.

The rearrangement joins TRBV4-3 to TRBJ1-2, with TRBD1 matching 8 bases. The CDR3 is 15 residues long. CDR1 and CDR2 (germline): LGHNA, YSLEER. The J segment lost 4 bases and the V segment lost 0 bases, leaving 4 bases of the junction unmatched. The CDR3 spells CASSQDWDRRYGYTF. The CDR3 nucleotides are TGCGCCAGCAGCCAAGATTGGGACAGGCGCTATGGCTACACCTTC.

The rearrangement links TRBV7-2 to TRBJ2-7; TRBD2 might be the D (6 bases). The CDR3 totals 14 residues. Per germline, CDR1 SGHTA and CDR2 FQGNSA. V lost 2 bases and J lost 6, with 14 bases in between. CDR3 protein: CASSLRSGTFEQYF. The CDR3 DNA sequence: TGTGCCAGCAGCTTACGTTCTGGGACTTTCGAGCAGTACTTC.

V and J are TRBV19 and TRBJ2-1; TRBD2 aligns across 12 bases. Per the germline V gene, CDR1 is LNHDA and CDR2 is SQIVND (reference sequence). The CDR3 consists of 17 residues. V was pared by 1 base and J by 8 bases, with 9 bases of the junction left unmatched. The CDR3 DNA sequence: TGTGCCAGTAGTATAGGATCTAGCGGGAGGGTTGTCGATGAGCAGTTCTTC. Its translation is CASSIGSSGRVVDEQFF.

The chain has TRBV28 and TRBJ1-2, with 7 nucleotides matching TRBD1. Per germline, CDR1 MDHEN and CDR2 SYDVKM. Unmatched junction bases numbered 3, after V lost 3 bases and J lost 5 bases. The CDR3 runs 13 residues. CDR3 protein: CASSFGTEYGYTF. CDR3 DNA sequence: TGTGCCAGCAGTTTTGGGACAGAATATGGCTACACCTTC.

The gene calls are TRBV11-2 and TRBJ2-3; D gene unclear. The CDR3 loop spans 15 amino acids. Looked up from germline, CDR1 is SGHAT and CDR2 is FQNNGV. V was pared by 3 bases and J by 2 bases, with 12 bases between. The CDR3 nucleotides read TGTGCCAGCAGCTTGGGCGACGATGACACAGATACGCAGTATTTT. This codes for CASSLGDDDTDTQYF. Complete variable domain (other parts from reference TRBV11-2 and TRBJ2-3): EAGVAQSPRYKIIEKRQSVAFWCNPISGHATLYWYQQILGQGPKLLIQFQNNGVVDDSQLPKDRFSAERLKGVDSTLKIQPAKLEDSAVYLCASSLGDDDTDTQYFGPGTRLTVL.

The chain employs TRBV2 and TRBJ1-2, with 9 bases fitting TRBD1. The CDR3 is 16 amino acids. V shed 2 bases and J 6 bases; nucleotides not matched to a gene: 10. In germline, CDR1 is SNHLY, CDR2 FYNNEI. The CDR3 region has the DNA TGTGCCAGCAGTGAAATAGGGGACAGGGACTGGAATGGCTACACCTTC. Amino acid sequence: CASSEIGDRDWNGYTF. Supplemented by reference TRBV2 and TRBJ1-2, the full variable domain reads EPEVTQTPSHQVTQMGQEVILRCVPISNHLYFYWYRQILGQKVEFLVSFYNNEISEKSEIFDDQFSVERPDGSNFTLKIRSTKLEDSAMYFCASSEIGDRDWNGYTFGSGTRLTVV.

The V gene is TRBV27, the J gene TRBJ2-7, with D possibly matching TRBD2 (6 bases). V was pared by 0 bases and J by 4 bases, with 19 bases between. CDR1 is MNHEY and CDR2 is SMNVEV in the germline V gene (reference sequence). The length of the CDR3 is 17 residues. This CDR3 is CASSLSARARLVYEQYF. CDR3 coding DNA: TGTGCCAGCAGTTTATCAGCCAGGGCCAGACTAGTTTACGAGCAGTACTTC.

This clone was seen only once. The chain employs TRBV10-3 and TRBJ2-5; 8 bases line up with TRBD2. The DNA end is more similar to TRBJ2-7, so the J call may be wrong. Looked up from germline, CDR1 is ENHRY and CDR2 is SYGVKD. The CDR3 has 15 residues. DNA of the CDR3: TGTGCCATCAGTGAGGGGGCGGGAGGCCCCTACGAGCAGTACTTC. It is translated as CAISEGAGGPYEQYF.

The CDR3 nucleotides are TGTGCCAGCAGTGAATCATCAGATACGCAGTATTTT. Translation: CASSESSDTQYF. The chain carries TRBV25-1 and TRBJ2-3, with D uncertain. Trimming took off 1 base at V and 4 bases at J, with 3 bases between the two ends. This CDR3 has 12 amino acids. CDR1 and CDR2 from the germline V gene are MGHDK and SYGVNS.

The genes are TRBV2 and TRBJ1-6; the match to TRBD1 covers 9 bases. The CDR3 runs 14 residues. Germline V gene lookup returns CDR1 SNHLY and CDR2 FYNNEI. The V segment lost 6 bases and the J segment 7 bases; nucleotides outside the gene matches: 4. The CDR3 DNA reads as TGTGCCAGCAGCCTGGGGACAGGGAATTCACCCCTCCACTTT. Protein product: CASSLGTGNSPLHF.

The chain joins TRBV20-1 to TRBJ2-1; 8 bases are shared with TRBD1. The trim removed 3 bases at V and 12 bases at J, leaving 4 bases unmatched. CDR1 is DFQATT and CDR2 is SNEGSKA in the germline V gene (reference sequence). CDR3 size: 11 residues. In DNA, the CDR3 is TGCAGTGCTAGGACAGGGGTTTGGCAGTTCTTC. Amino acids: CSARTGVWQFF.

This chain connects TRBV7-9 to TRBJ2-3, with 15 bases aligning to TRBD2. J lost 2 bases, V lost 4 bases, and 7 bases had no gene match. This CDR3 contains 18 residues. Germline lookup yields CDR1 SEHNR and CDR2 FQNEAQ (reference sequence). CDR3 region: CASSYGLAGGPYTDTQYF. For the CDR3, the DNA is TGTGCCAGCAGCTATGGACTAGCGGGAGGGCCGTACACAGATACGCAGTATTTT.

The chain employs TRBV5-4 and TRBJ2-3; 7 bases fit TRBD2. J was trimmed by 3 bases and V by 3 bases; bases with no gene match: 13. There are 17 residues in the CDR3. Germline loops: CDR1 SGHNT, CDR2 YYREEE (reference sequence). CDR3 residues: CASSSPSSGNGTDTQYF. In DNA, the CDR3 is TGTGCCAGCAGCTCCCCCTCCAGCGGGAATGGAACAGATACGCAGTATTTT.